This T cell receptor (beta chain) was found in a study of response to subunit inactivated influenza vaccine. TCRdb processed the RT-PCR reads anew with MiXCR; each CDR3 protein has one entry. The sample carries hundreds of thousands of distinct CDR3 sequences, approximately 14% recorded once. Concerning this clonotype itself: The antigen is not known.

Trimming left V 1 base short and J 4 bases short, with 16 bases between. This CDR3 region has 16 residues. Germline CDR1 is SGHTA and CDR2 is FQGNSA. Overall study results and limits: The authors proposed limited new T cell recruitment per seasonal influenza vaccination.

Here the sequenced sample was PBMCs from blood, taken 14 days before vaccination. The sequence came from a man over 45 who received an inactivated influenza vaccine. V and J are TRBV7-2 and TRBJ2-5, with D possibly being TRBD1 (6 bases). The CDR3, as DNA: TGTGCCAGCAGCTTAGGGGACATGGGCGGGCGAGAGACCCAGTACTTC. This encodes CASSLGDMGGRETQYF.